This paragraph covers one TCR beta chain sequence. Nominally healthy donors provided the samples, though records likely missed some immune exposures. The sample comes from a study of cytomegalovirus exposure and HLA in healthy donors. About the study: From HLA-typed donors, an early data release held some 91 million unique TCRs.

Primers: 60 Vbeta forward and 13 Jbeta reverse. Methods used by the authors: An analysis performed later counted 74 million or so unique TCR beta chains (around 11 million of them shared). The method was immunoSEQ multiplex PCR; TCRdb's version includes in-frame clones alone and lacks a portion of them. The D gene and trimming were derived from the DNA, and the V and J assignments and clone size from that table. The sample carries about 210,000 clones, over 60% recorded once. The sample comprised PBMCs. This TCR derives from a male donor in good health and CMV-seronegative.

As DNA, the CDR3 is TGTGCCAGCAGGCTGTCAGTCTCTGGAAACACCATATATTTT. Translating gives CASRLSVSGNTIYF. The V call is TRBV28, the J call TRBJ1-3; D gene unclear. There are 14 residues in the CDR3. Germline CDR1 reads MDHEN; CDR2 reads SYDVKM. V lost 6 bases and J lost 0, with 9 bases in between.